This T cell receptor beta chain was sequenced during a study of blood T cell repertoires in COVID-19. Original methodology: Reference gene primers were amplified, and this amplification served to estimate nucleated cell counts. The assay was immunoSEQ multiplex PCR, and TCRdb's table has in-frame clones only and misses some. V, J and clone size reflect that table, while D and trimming were determined from the DNA. This sample carries 290,000 or so clones, around 90% of them seen once, and the ten largest clones take approximately 4%. Participants were aged about 18 to 100 years from about 25 US areas. This CDR3 region has 17 residues. CDR1 and CDR2 from the germline V gene are SGHVS and FNYEAQ. V shed 4 bases and J 4 bases; nucleotides not matched to a gene: 12.

Sequencing was done on a sample of PBMCs or T cells enriched from blood (not recorded which). The chain couples TRBV7-6 to TRBJ1-1; 10 bases match TRBD1. This clonotype was obtained from a woman aged 18-35 years with acute COVID-19. CDR3 nucleotides: TGTGCCAGCAGCTACCAGGGACAGGGGCAAGGACTCACTGAAGCTTTCTTT. This codes for CASSYQGQGQGLTEAFF.